The 13 T cell receptor beta chains reported below all come from one sample, sequenced in a study of identical twins listed by TCRdb under 2016. Library preparation was by 5' RACE. Sequenced using an Illumina HiSeq 2000. TCRdb reprocessed the public reads (quality trimming at Q25 with fastp, clone calling with MiXCR) and kept in-frame beta chains. Rows merge per CDR3 protein into single entries with the most common DNA and genes. The sample includes hundreds of thousands of distinct CDR3 sequences, with around 6% observed a single time. The ten top clones hold around 1.7% of the sample. Sequenced sample: naive T cells sorted from blood. The intended sense of this specimen's cell subset or site label: cells isolated with a human naive T-cell isolation kit. The receptors shown here come from a young man in good health.

Ten or more counts support this clonotype. This chain uses TRBV20-1 with TRBJ2-1; D not resolved. The CDR3 is 11 amino acids. Germline V gene lookup returns CDR1 DFQATT and CDR2 SNEGSKA (reference sequence). The V and J ends lost 1 base and 10 bases respectively, with 8 bases between them. The chain's CDR3 is CSARANWEQFF. CDR3 bases: TGCAGTGCTAGAGCCAACTGGGAGCAGTTCTTC.

This clonotype was detected ten times or more. The chain joins TRBV6-2 or TRBV6-3 to TRBJ2-7; D remains unclear. In germline, CDR1 is MNHEY, CDR2 SVGEGT. This CDR3 region has 13 residues. V lost 8 bases and J 3 bases, leaving 14 bases between the germline ends. CDR3 in amino acids: CASLGSNRYEQYF. The CDR3 DNA reads as TGTGCCAGCTTGGGGTCGAACCGCTACGAGCAGTACTTC.

The chain recombines TRBV18 with TRBJ2-1; the match to TRBD2 covers 8 bases. The CDR3 has 14 amino acids. V gave up 2 bases and J gave up 14 bases; unmatched junction bases: 11. Germline CDR1 and CDR2: KGHSH and LQKENI. The CDR3 nucleotides are TGTGCCAGCTCACCAGATATACTAGCGGAGGAGGAGTTCTTC. This codes for CASSPDILAEEEFF.

The chain links TRBV6-5 to TRBJ2-2, with D possibly being TRBD1 (5 bases). The germline V gene encodes CDR1 MNHEY and CDR2 SVGAGI. The CDR3 length is 16 residues. V lost 0 bases and J lost 4, with 12 bases in between. This CDR3 reads CASSYSGRAGTGELFF. The CDR3 nucleotides read TGTGCCAGCAGTTACTCCGGCAGGGCAGGCACCGGGGAGCTGTTTTTT.

This chain joins TRBV11-2 and TRBJ2-7; 8 nucleotides match TRBD1. Germline CDR1 and CDR2: SGHAT and FQNNGV. CDR3 length: 14 amino acids. Trimming at V came to 5 bases and at J to 6 bases, leaving 9 bases not matched to a gene. The CDR3: CASSPGGASLEQYF. In nucleotides, the CDR3 is TGTGCCAGCAGCCCAGGGGGCGCTTCGCTCGAGCAGTACTTC.

The rearrangement joins TRBV12-3 or TRBV12-4 to TRBJ2-1, with a possible D match to TRBD2 (5 bases). CDR3 size: 13 residues. V was shortened by 4 bases and J by 5 bases, with 9 bases between the two germline ends. The CDR3 region is CASSSGSNNEQFF. The CDR3 nucleotides read TGTGCCAGCAGTTCGGGGAGTAACAATGAGCAGTTCTTC.

This clonotype was counted only a few times. This sequence joins TRBV10-3 and TRBJ2-7, with 13 bases fitting TRBD2. The CDR3 extends over 13 amino acids. V gave up 6 bases and J gave up 6 bases; unmatched junction bases: 2. Germline V gene lookup returns CDR1 ENHRY and CDR2 SYGVKD. CDR3 sequence reads: CAISGTSGTEQYV. In DNA form, the CDR3 reads TGTGCCATCAGCGGGACTAGCGGGACCGAGCAGTACGTC.

This clonotype was counted only a few times. The chain has TRBV4-2 and TRBJ2-3; 7 bases are shared with TRBD2. This CDR3 contains 18 residues. Germline V CDR1 and CDR2: LGHNA, YNFKEQ. V gave up 1 base and J gave up 4 bases; unmatched junction bases: 14. This chain's CDR3 is CASSQVPAGFSLSDTQYF. The CDR3 nucleotides are TGTGCCAGCAGCCAAGTACCAGCGGGGTTTTCTCTTTCAGATACGCAGTATTTT.

This clonotype appeared many times. The rearrangement uses TRBV12-3 or TRBV12-4 and TRBJ2-1, with D possibly TRBD2 on 6 matching bases. V was cut by 2 bases and J by 5 bases, with 7 bases left in between. The CDR3 spans 13 residues. The CDR3 is CASSLRENNEQFF. The CDR3 nucleotides read TGTGCCAGCAGTTTACGGGAGAACAATGAGCAGTTCTTC.

This clonotype was seen more than once but under ten times. The V and J genes are TRBV21-1 and TRBJ2-7. TRBV21-1 is annotated as a pseudogene. This CDR3 region has 12 residues. The CDR3 protein is CASSKSYGSQYV. For the CDR3, the DNA is TGTGCCAGCAGCAAATCTTATGGGTCCCAGTACGTC.

This clonotype was seen only a few times. V is TRBV7-2 and J is TRBJ2-2; D uncertain. CDR1 is SGHTA and CDR2 is FQGNSA in the germline V gene. This CDR3 has 14 amino acids. V was cut by 1 base and J by 5 bases, with 8 bases left in between. CDR3 sequence (DNA): TGTGCCAGCAGCTTAGAAATGTTTACCGGGGAGCTGTTTTTT. Translating it yields CASSLEMFTGELFF. Full variable domain (missing parts from reference TRBV7-2 and TRBJ2-2): GAGVSQSPSNKVTEKGKDVELRCDPISGHTALYWYRQSLGQGLEFLIYFQGNSAPDKSGLPSDRFSAERTGGSVSTLTIQRTQQEDSAVYLCASSLEMFTGELFFGEGSRLTVL.

This chain links TRBV2 with TRBJ2-1, with 11 bases lining up with TRBD2. CDR1 is SNHLY, CDR2 FYNNEI, per germline. This CDR3 is built from 15 residues. The trim removed 5 bases at V and 7 bases at J, leaving 7 bases unmatched. CDR3 amino acids: CASSQLAGELNEQFF. CDR3 in DNA: TGTGCCAGCAGTCAACTAGCGGGAGAATTAAATGAGCAGTTCTTC.

Ten or more counts support this clonotype. CDR3 sequence reads: CASSLDPGYSNQPQHF. As DNA, the CDR3 is TGCGCCAGCAGCTTGGACCCAGGTTATAGCAATCAGCCCCAGCATTTT. V usage is TRBV5-1 and J usage is TRBJ1-5; D call uncertain. The V end was cut by 0 bases, the J end by 0 bases, with 10 bases between. There are 16 residues in the CDR3. From germline, CDR1 is SGHRS and CDR2 YFSETQ. Full variable domain (rest looked up from reference TRBV5-1 and TRBJ1-5): KAGVTQTPRYLIKTRGQQVTLSCSPISGHRSVSWYQQTPGQGLQFLFEYFSETQRNKGNFPGRFSGRQFSNSRSEMNVSTLELGDSALYLCASSLDPGYSNQPQHFGDGTRLSIL.